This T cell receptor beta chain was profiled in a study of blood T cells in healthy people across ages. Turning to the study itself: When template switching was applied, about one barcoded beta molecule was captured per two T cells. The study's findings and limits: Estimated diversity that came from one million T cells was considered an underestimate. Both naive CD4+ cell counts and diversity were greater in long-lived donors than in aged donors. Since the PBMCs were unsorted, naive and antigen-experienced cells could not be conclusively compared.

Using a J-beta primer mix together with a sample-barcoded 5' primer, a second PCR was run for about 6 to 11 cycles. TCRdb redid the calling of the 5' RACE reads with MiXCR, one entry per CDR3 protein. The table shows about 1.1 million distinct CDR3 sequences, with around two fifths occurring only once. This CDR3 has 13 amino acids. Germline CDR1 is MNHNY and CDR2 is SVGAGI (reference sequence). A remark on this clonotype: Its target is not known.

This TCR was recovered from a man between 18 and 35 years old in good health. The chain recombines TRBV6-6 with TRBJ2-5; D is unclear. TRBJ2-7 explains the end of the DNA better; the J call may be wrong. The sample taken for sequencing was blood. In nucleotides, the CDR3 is TGTGCCAGCAGTTACTTCCCGTTGGACGAGCAGTACTTC. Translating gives CASSYFPLDEQYF.